A single sample is the source of the 2 T cell receptor beta chains below, sequenced in a study of CD4+ T cells in melanoma. The method was immunoSEQ multiplex PCR; TCRdb's version includes in-frame clones alone and lacks a portion of them. The table lists some 150,000 clones, 80% to 95% of them singletons, with over 1.5% in the top ten. The origin of the receptors is a human donor with melanoma.

V is TRBV4-1 and J is TRBJ1-1; D is uncertain. Germline V gene lookup returns CDR1 MGHRA and CDR2 YSYEKL. This CDR3 is 16 amino acids long. Trimming shortened V by 1 base and J by 1 base, and 13 bases separated the two germline ends. Here the CDR3 DNA reads TGCGCCAGCAGCCAAGCCCTGTCCCGACCGAACACTGAAGCTTTCTTT. Amino acids: CASSQALSRPNTEAFF.

This chain links TRBV2 with TRBJ2-2; TRBD2 is a possible D gene (5 bases). Germline V lookup: CDR1 SNHLY, CDR2 FYNNEI. The CDR3 is 14 amino acids. Trimming pared 7 bases from V and 3 bases from J, leaving 12 bases between. The CDR3 loop reads CASIPERDTGELFF. CDR3 DNA: TGTGCCAGCATTCCGGAGAGGGACACCGGGGAGCTGTTTTTT.